Presented here are 20 T cell receptor beta chains from one specimen sequenced in a study of molecular identifiers for immune sequencing clone quantification. One entry per CDR3 protein, called by TCRdb with MiXCR from the PCR reads. The sample holds about 320,000 distinct CDR3 sequences; about a fifth are singletons and the top ten take approximately 0.85%. The sample comprised naive CD8+ T cells from blood, with Jurkat cell RNA spiked in. Subset denoted: FACS-sorted CD8+CD4-CCR7+CD45RA+ naive T cells. The receptor set was obtained from a human donor in good health. Some libraries in this study had Jurkat cell RNA spiked in.

In this sample, this clonotype turned up many times. The J gene is TRBJ2-5, the V gene TRBV10-3; D gene unclear. This CDR3 comprises 11 residues. V was shortened by 2 bases and J by 7 bases, with 5 bases between the two germline ends. CDR1 is ENHRY and CDR2 is SYGVKD in the germline V gene. The CDR3 sequence is CAISEKGTQYF. The CDR3 DNA reads TGTGCCATCAGTGAGAAGGGGACCCAGTACTTC.

A note on this clonotype: An end of the junction does not agree with germline; a read error may underlie this. The chain combines TRBV4-1 with TRBJ1-5; D possibly corresponds to TRBD1 (5 bases). The CDR3 is made up of 17 amino acids. Germline loops: CDR1 MGHRA, CDR2 YSYEKL. Written as DNA, the CDR3 is TGCGCCGGCAGCCAAGAGGCCCGTGGGGGAAGCAATCAGCCCCAGCATTTT. Translated: CAGSQEARGGSNQPQHF.

This clonotype has at least ten counts. J is TRBJ1-1 and V is TRBV4-1; tentative D call: TRBD1 (5 bases). CDR1 and CDR2 from the germline V gene are MGHRA and YSYEKL. This CDR3 region has 13 residues. V lost 3 bases and J lost 1, with 6 bases in between. The chain's CDR3 is CASSQTANTEAFF. The DNA of the CDR3 is TGCGCCAGCAGCCAGACAGCGAACACTGAAGCTTTCTTT.

This clonotype was counted ten times or more. The V and J genes are TRBV7-9 and TRBJ2-2; TRBD1 aligns across 9 bases. The CDR3 totals 17 residues. The V gene end was trimmed by 1 base and the J gene end by 6 bases; junction bases not matched to a gene: 9. The germline CDR1 and CDR2 sequences are SEHNR and FQNEAQ (reference sequence). As DNA, the CDR3 is TGTGCCAGCAGCTTAGTTGCGGGACAGGGTTTCCCCGGGGAGCTGTTTTTT. As protein: CASSLVAGQGFPGELFF.

With regard to this clonotype: The junction differs from germline at one of its ends, possibly a read error. The chain carries TRBV3-1 and TRBJ2-2; D is perhaps TRBD2 (7 bases). This CDR3 spans 13 amino acids. CDR1 LGHDT and CDR2 YNNKEL come from the germline V gene (reference sequence). The chain's CDR3 is CASRPGGTGEPFF. Written as DNA, the CDR3 is TGTGCCAGCAGACCGGGGGGCACCGGGGAGCCGTTTTTT. Filled out from reference TRBV3-1 and TRBJ2-2, the complete variable domain reads DTAVSQTPKYLVTQMGNDKSIKCEQNLGHDTMYWYKQDSKKFLKIMFSYNNKELIINETVPNRFSPKSPDKAHLNLHINSLELGDSAVYFCASRPGGTGEPFFGEGSRLTVL.

To note about this clonotype: A read error may explain this, as a much larger clone is one base away. V is TRBV7-9 and J is TRBJ2-3, with D maybe TRBD1 (5 bases). V dropped 6 bases and J dropped 10 bases, with 11 bases sitting between them. This CDR3 has 11 residues. Germline V gene sequence: CDR1 SEHNR, CDR2 FQNEAQ (reference sequence). The CDR3 nucleotides are TGTGCCAGCAGGAGCTTAGGGGCGCAGTATTTT. It yields the protein CASRSLGAQYF.

Notes on this clonotype: Since a much larger clone is just one base distant, this may be a read error. The chain has TRBV6-5 and TRBJ2-7; D not certain. CDR3 length: 13 residues. Germline V lookup: CDR1 MNHEY, CDR2 SVGAGI. The CDR3 DNA reads as TGTACCAGCAGGTCGATAGGGAACTACGAGCAGTACTTC. Its translation is CTSRSIGNYEQYF.

Remarks on this clonotype: This may come from a read error, since a much larger clone is one base off. V is TRBV6-5 and J is TRBJ1-1; unclear D gene. Germline CDR1 reads MNHEY; CDR2 reads SVGAGI. The CDR3 is 17 residues long. This CDR3 is CASSPPRGTARGTDAFF. The CDR3 region has the DNA TGTGCCAGCAGCCCCCCTCGGGGAACAGCCCGCGGCACTGATGCTTTCTTT.

In this sample, this clonotype turned up many times. This chain connects TRBV11-2 to TRBJ2-3; tentatively, D is TRBD1 (6 bases). CDR1 is SGHAT, CDR2 FQNNGV, per germline. Trimming shortened V by 5 bases and J by 4 bases, and 13 bases separated the two germline ends. The CDR3 loop spans 14 amino acids. In nucleotides, the CDR3 is TGTGCCAGCAGCCCGCAGAACAGGGCAGATACGCAGTATTTT. Protein: CASSPQNRADTQYF.

This clonotype was counted ten times or more. V usage is TRBV6-5 and J usage is TRBJ1-2, with D possibly TRBD1 on 6 matching bases. Trimming pared 0 bases from V and 6 bases from J, leaving 11 bases between. Germline values: CDR1 MNHEY, CDR2 SVGAGI. The CDR3 has 14 residues. CDR3 nucleotides: TGTGCCAGCAGTTACTCCGGACAGAGGGATGGCTACACCTTC. As protein: CASSYSGQRDGYTF.

Regarding this clonotype: A much more abundant neighbour one base away suggests this may be a read error. The rearrangement links TRBV19 to TRBJ2-7, with D tentatively TRBD1 (5 bases). V lost 4 bases and J 2 bases, leaving 15 bases between the germline ends. Germline V gene lookup returns CDR1 LNHDA and CDR2 SQIVND (reference sequence). This CDR3 comprises 15 residues. The CDR3: CASSTSHATAYEQYF. The CDR3 nucleotides are TGTGCCAGTAGTACTTCCCACGCGACAGCCTACGAGCAGTACTTC. Full variable domain (rest looked up from reference TRBV19 and TRBJ2-7): DGGITQSPKYLFRKEGQNVTLSCEQNLNHDAMYWYRQDPGQGLRLIYYSQIVNDFQKGDIAEGYSVSREKKESFPLTVTSAQKNPTAFYLCASSTSHATAYEQYFGPGTRLTVT.

This clonotype was seen only a few times. The chain couples TRBV27 to TRBJ2-7; D gene uncertain. Germline V gene sequence: CDR1 MNHEY, CDR2 SMNVEV (reference sequence). This CDR3 is 13 amino acids long. Trimming left V 3 bases short and J 6 bases short, with 12 bases between. This CDR3 is CASSFLSDPEQYF. As DNA, the CDR3 is TGTGCCAGCAGTTTCCTGTCAGATCCCGAGCAGTACTTC.

In its sample, this clonotype was seen many times. The J gene is TRBJ1-1, the V gene TRBV6-1, with D tentatively TRBD1 (6 bases). Trimming took off 3 bases at V and 0 bases at J, with 8 bases between the two ends. Germline values: CDR1 MNHNS, CDR2 SASEGT. The CDR3 totals 14 residues. The CDR3 coding sequence is TGTGCCAGCAGTGAGGACAGCATGAACACTGAAGCTTTCTTT. Translating gives CASSEDSMNTEAFF.

The table lists this clonotype with a few counts. The chain uses TRBV10-3 and TRBJ2-3; D ambiguous. From germline, CDR1 is ENHRY and CDR2 SYGVKD. CDR3 length: 14 residues. Trimming left V 3 bases short and J 4 bases short, with 11 bases between. For the CDR3, the DNA is TGTGCCATCAGTGATGGCCCCTCACCAGATACGCAGTATTTT. Translated, it gives CAISDGPSPDTQYF.

The genes are TRBV19 and TRBJ2-7; 10 nucleotides agree with TRBD1. CDR1 is LNHDA and CDR2 is SQIVND in the germline V gene (reference sequence). The length of the CDR3 is 12 residues. V shed 10 bases and J 6 bases; nucleotides not matched to a gene: 6. The CDR3 nucleotides read TGTGCCACAAGACAGGGGGCGACCGAGCAGTACTTC. It is translated as CATRQGATEQYF.

This clonotype was seen repeatedly, ten times or more. The rearrangement links TRBV29-1 to TRBJ2-3, with TRBD1 matching over 9 bases. The V gene's germline CDR1 is SQVTM and CDR2 ANQGSEA. The CDR3 consists of 16 residues. V trimming: 7 bases; J trimming: 0 bases; junction bases outside the gene matches: 11. CDR3 nucleotides: TGCAGCGCCTCCGACAGGGGGGGCTTTAGCACAGATACGCAGTATTTT. It translates to CSASDRGGFSTDTQYF.

Ten or more counts support this clonotype. The V and J genes are TRBV7-2 and TRBJ2-3, with D hard to call. Trimming left V 5 bases short and J 6 bases short, with 12 bases between. Per the germline V gene, CDR1 is SGHTA and CDR2 is FQGNSA. The CDR3 consists of 13 residues. CDR3 in amino acids: CASSGFLGDTQYF. In DNA, the CDR3 is TGTGCCAGCAGCGGGTTCCTGGGGGATACGCAGTATTTT.

This clonotype was counted ten times or more. V gene TRBV12-3 or TRBV12-4 combines with J gene TRBJ2-5; TRBD2 might be the D (6 bases). V shed 0 bases and J shed 4 bases, with 24 bases lying between them. This CDR3 comprises 19 residues. The CDR3 here is CASSLAGMGSSPEGETQYF. In DNA form, the CDR3 reads TGTGCCAGCAGTTTAGCGGGAATGGGTAGCAGTCCGGAGGGAGAGACCCAGTACTTC.

This clonotype was seen at least ten times. Here the CDR3 reads CSVFGAVAYEQYF. CDR3 nucleotide sequence: TGCAGCGTTTTTGGGGCGGTTGCCTACGAGCAGTACTTC. J is TRBJ2-7 and V is TRBV29-1; weak D call: TRBD1 (5 bases). Looked up from germline, CDR1 is SQVTM and CDR2 is ANQGSEA. The length of the CDR3 is 13 residues. Trimming stripped 5 bases from V and 2 bases from J, with 13 bases between.

The J gene is TRBJ1-1, the V gene TRBV6-2 or TRBV6-3, with D perhaps matching TRBD1 (5 bases). Germline V gene lookup returns CDR1 MNHEY and CDR2 SVGEGT. V was clipped by 2 bases and J by 1 base, with 17 bases between them. The CDR3 contains 17 residues. The CDR3 region is CASSYPLDSLPNTEAFF. In DNA, the CDR3 is TGTGCCAGCAGTTACCCCCTAGACAGCCTTCCGAACACTGAAGCTTTCTTT.